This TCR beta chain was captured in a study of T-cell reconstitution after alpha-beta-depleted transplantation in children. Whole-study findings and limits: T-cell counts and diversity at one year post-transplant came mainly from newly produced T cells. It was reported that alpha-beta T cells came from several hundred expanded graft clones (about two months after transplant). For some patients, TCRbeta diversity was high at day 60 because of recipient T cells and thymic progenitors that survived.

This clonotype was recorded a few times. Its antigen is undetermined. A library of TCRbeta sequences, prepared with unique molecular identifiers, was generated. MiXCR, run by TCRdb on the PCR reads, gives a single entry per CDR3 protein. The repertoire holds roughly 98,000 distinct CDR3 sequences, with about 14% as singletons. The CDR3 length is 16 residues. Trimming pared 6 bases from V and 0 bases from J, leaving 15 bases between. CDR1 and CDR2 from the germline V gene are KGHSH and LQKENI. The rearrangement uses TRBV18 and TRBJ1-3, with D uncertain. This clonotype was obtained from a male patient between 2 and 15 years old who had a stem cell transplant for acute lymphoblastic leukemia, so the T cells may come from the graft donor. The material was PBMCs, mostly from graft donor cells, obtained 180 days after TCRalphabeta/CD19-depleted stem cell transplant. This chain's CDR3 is CASSQTAGSSGNTIYF. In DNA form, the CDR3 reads TGTGCCAGCTCTCAAACAGCGGGGAGCTCTGGAAACACCATATATTTT.